A selection of T cell receptor beta chains follows, all from one sample in a study of memory CD4+ T cells and cytomegalovirus serostatus. TCRdb keeps only in-frame clones here, not all; method: immunoSEQ multiplex PCR. This table has some 87,000 clones, approximately 80% appearing once. Sequencing used memory CD4+ T cells from blood. These receptors were obtained from an adult in good health and CMV-seropositive. CDR3s include the opening cysteine and the closing phenylalanine or tryptophan. Fields, in order: V gene, CDR3 protein.

TRBV5-1	CASSLGVLSYEQYF
TRBV7-7	CASSLVPHGGADTGELFF
TRBV28	CASSLGRANYGYTF
TRBV7-2	CASSPYGDYGYTF
TRBV5-6	CASSLSRGAYEQYF
TRBV27	CASSPANTGELFF
TRBV19	CASKESGNTIYF
TRBV7-2	CASSFGQSNTEAFF
TRBV28	CASRETGGDYGYTF
TRBV19	CASSRRGGITNSYEQYF
TRBV5-1	CASSLQGINTGELFF
TRBV5-4	CASSLDTNSYNEQFF
TRBV6-5	CASSYLVNTEAFF
TRBV7-3	CASSLHSGELYEQYF
TRBV28	CASRIGGTNEKLFF
TRBV2	CASMMSSGNTIYF
TRBV6-1	CASSEKWTTQGVPYEQYF
TRBV11-1	CASKWGPLGEQFF
TRBV30	CAWSRWSNQPQHF
TRBV5-5	CASSQGTGGNTIYF
TRBV28	CASSLYYNEQFF
TRBV5-1	CASSLTTENTEAFF
TRBV19	CASSAYRVVEVAAFF
TRBV6-1	CASNSGGLRQPQHF
TRBV18	CASSWTLGGANTGELFF
TRBV2	CASSEGPEKLFF
TRBV2	CASSDRRRETQYF
TRBV5-6	CASSLGRTPDNEQFF
TRBV30	CAWGGTGGMNTEAFF
TRBV29-1	CSVGPLRTSGLTDTQYF
TRBV7-2	CASSFYRGTDTQYF